The next 19 T cell receptor beta chains were all read from a single sample in a study of cytomegalovirus exposure and HLA in healthy donors. The PCR employed 60 Vbeta primers together with 13 Jbeta primers. Measured with immunoSEQ multiplex PCR; TCRdb has only the in-frame clones, and not every one. This sample has around 110,000 clones, with about 70% found just once. Sequencing used PBMCs. The source of these receptors is a man aged 25-40 years in good health and CMV-seropositive.

This chain links TRBV11-3 with TRBJ2-1; 7 bases line up with TRBD2. The germline gives CDR1 SGHNT, CDR2 YENEEA. This CDR3 has 13 amino acids. Germline trimming cut 5 bases from V and 9 bases from J; bases unmatched to any gene: 7. The CDR3 DNA reads TGTGCCAGCAGCCTGGGGGGGGAGGGTGAGCAGTTCTTC. Its translation is CASSLGGEGEQFF.

The rearrangement joins TRBV15 to TRBJ1-5, with 7 nucleotides matching TRBD1. V shed 1 base, J shed 3 bases, and the junction held 3 bases outside the gene matches. CDR3 length: 15 amino acids. Per the germline V gene, CDR1 is LNHNV and CDR2 is YYDKDF (reference sequence). The CDR3 DNA reads as TGTGCCACCAGCAGAGGAGGGGGCTTCAATCAGCCCCAGCATTTT. Its translation: CATSRGGGFNQPQHF.

The chain is built from TRBV11-3 and TRBJ2-1, with 9 bases matching TRBD1. Trimming at V came to 5 bases and at J to 5 bases, leaving 4 bases not matched to a gene. Germline V gene data show CDR1 as SGHNT and CDR2 as YENEEA. The CDR3 totals 14 residues. The CDR3 coding sequence is TGTGCCAGCAGCCGACAGGGGGGGGACAATGAGCAGTTCTTC. It encodes CASSRQGGDNEQFF.

This clone showed up just a few times. J is TRBJ2-3 and V is TRBV6-1, with TRBD2 matching 12 bases. This CDR3 has 17 residues. Trimming at V came to 2 bases and at J to 3 bases, leaving 6 bases not matched to a gene. Germline V CDR1 and CDR2: MNHNS, SASEGT. For the CDR3, the DNA is TGTGCCAGCAGTGAATCTAGCGGGGGGGGGCTGACAGATACGCAGTATTTT. Translating it yields CASSESSGGGLTDTQYF.

This clone has a single count. At one end, the junction sequence differs from germline, possibly due to a read error. The rearrangement uses TRBV30 and TRBJ1-2, with D perhaps matching TRBD1 (5 bases). Germline loops: CDR1 GTSNPN, CDR2 SVGIG (reference sequence). CDR3 length: 13 residues. This chain's CDR3 is CAWSVLRDYGYPF. For the CDR3, the DNA is TGTGCCTGGAGTGTACTTCGGGACTATGGCTACCCCTTC.

The V gene is TRBV19, the J gene TRBJ1-5, with D tentatively TRBD1 (6 bases). The V and J ends lost 0 bases and 2 bases respectively, with 11 bases between them. This CDR3 comprises 16 residues. Germline CDR1 and CDR2: LNHDA and SQIVND (reference sequence). CDR3 protein: CASSIDRAGGNQPQHF. The CDR3 coding sequence is TGTGCCAGTAGTATAGACCGGGCAGGGGGCAATCAGCCCCAGCATTTT.

The chain employs TRBV27 and TRBJ1-1; 7 bases fit TRBD1. The ends lost 5 bases at V and 0 bases at J; junction bases unmatched: 12. The germline gives CDR1 MNHEY, CDR2 SMNVEV (reference sequence). This CDR3 has 17 amino acids. CDR3 DNA sequence: TGTGCCAGCAGTCCTCATATGGGGACAGAGTTGAACACTGAAGCTTTCTTT. This encodes CASSPHMGTELNTEAFF.

The chain combines TRBV5-1 with TRBJ2-7; possibly TRBD1 for D (5 bases). Germline CDR1 and CDR2: SGHRS and YFSETQ. The ends were cut back, 5 bases at V and 0 bases at J, with 9 bases in the middle. There are 13 residues in the CDR3. The CDR3, as DNA: TGCGCCAGCAGACAGGCGAGCTCCTACGAGCAGTACTTC. As protein: CASRQASSYEQYF. Together with reference TRBV5-1 and TRBJ2-7, the CDR3 gives the full variable domain: KAGVTQTPRYLIKTRGQQVTLSCSPISGHRSVSWYQQTPGQGLQFLFEYFSETQRNKGNFPGRFSGRQFSNSRSEMNVSTLELGDSALYLCASRQASSYEQYFGPGTRLTVT.

This clone occurred once. This rearrangement joins TRBV7-8 to TRBJ2-5, with a weak D call TRBD1 (6 bases). The V gene's germline CDR1 is SGHVS and CDR2 FQNEAQ. Deletions cut 3 bases from V and 4 bases from J, with 30 bases between. The CDR3 extends over 20 amino acids. CDR3 in amino acids: CASSLRTSLGVGTRTETQYF. The CDR3 bases are TGTGCCAGCAGCTTGCGTACGTCTCTAGGGGTGGGGACACGGACAGAGACCCAGTACTTC.

This chain links TRBV7-6 with TRBJ1-1, with 8 bases identical to TRBD1. The length of the CDR3 is 14 residues. J lost 3 bases, V lost 6 bases, and 6 bases had no gene match. Germline V CDR1 and CDR2: SGHVS, FNYEAQ. The CDR3 nucleotides read TGTGCCAGCAGTCCTCAGGGGGCTTACACTGAAGCTTTCTTT. Amino acids: CASSPQGAYTEAFF.

V and J are TRBV9 and TRBJ2-1; possible D gene TRBD2, 5 bases. The V gene's germline CDR1 is SGDLS and CDR2 YYNGEE. CDR3 length equals 15 residues. V was cut by 0 bases and J by 0 bases, with 7 bases left in between. CDR3 sequence: CASSVEAGSYNEQFF. In nucleotides, the CDR3 is TGTGCCAGCAGCGTAGAGGCGGGCTCCTACAATGAGCAGTTCTTC.

The rearrangement joins TRBV7-9 to TRBJ2-1, with TRBD2 as a possible D gene (6 bases). The CDR3 length is 12 residues. With 5 bases removed from V and 9 bases from J, the gap between germline ends came to 11 bases. The germline V gene encodes CDR1 SEHNR and CDR2 FQNEAQ (reference sequence). This chain's CDR3 is CASSIRDFEQFF. The CDR3 DNA is TGTGCCAGCAGCATACGGGACTTTGAGCAGTTCTTC.

This rearrangement joins TRBV30 to TRBJ2-5; 7 nucleotides line up with TRBD2. CDR1 is GTSNPN and CDR2 is SVGIG in the germline V gene (reference sequence). Unmatched junction bases numbered 5, after V lost 0 bases and J lost 4 bases. This CDR3 has 14 residues. CDR3 DNA sequence: TGTGCCTGGAGTGTCCTGACTAGCTCAGAGACCCAGTACTTC. This encodes CAWSVLTSSETQYF.

V gene TRBV11-2 combines with J gene TRBJ1-2; D unclear. This CDR3 contains 13 residues. V gave up 1 base and J gave up 4 bases, with 7 bases separating them. CDR1 and CDR2 from the germline V gene are SGHAT and FQNNGV. CDR3: CASSLGEFYGYTF. DNA for the CDR3: TGTGCCAGCAGCTTAGGCGAGTTCTATGGCTACACCTTC.

This clone was counted many times. V gene TRBV27 combines with J gene TRBJ1-5, with D unclear. CDR1 and CDR2 from the germline V gene are MNHEY and SMNVEV (reference sequence). The CDR3 extends over 15 amino acids. Trimming removed 5 bases from V and 0 bases from J, with 11 bases in between. CDR3 protein: CASSPGWGSNQPQHF. CDR3 nucleotide sequence: TGTGCCAGCAGTCCGGGGTGGGGTAGCAATCAGCCCCAGCATTTT.

This rearrangement joins TRBV6-6 to TRBJ1-2; no clear D gene. Trimming took off 5 bases at V and 1 base at J, with 8 bases between the two ends. Germline CDR1 MNHNY, CDR2 SVGAGI (reference sequence). The CDR3 is 13 residues long. In DNA form, the CDR3 reads TGTGCCAGCAGTCCCGGGGTTAACTATGGCTACACCTTC. Translating it yields CASSPGVNYGYTF.

This chain uses TRBV27 with TRBJ2-7; D perhaps matches TRBD1 (5 bases). The V and J ends lost 0 bases and 2 bases respectively, with 8 bases between them. This CDR3 is 14 amino acids long. Germline V CDR1 and CDR2: MNHEY, SMNVEV (reference sequence). In DNA, the CDR3 is TGTGCCAGCAGTTTATCGAGACAGCCCTACGAGCAGTACTTC. This translates into CASSLSRQPYEQYF.

The chain has TRBV28 and TRBJ1-3, with 10 bases lining up with TRBD1. The CDR3 totals 14 residues. CDR1 and CDR2 from the germline V gene are MDHEN and SYDVKM. With 10 bases clipped from V and 0 bases from J, the junction kept 3 bases outside the gene matches. Here the CDR3 reads CATDRGFSGNTIYF. CDR3 bases: TGTGCCACGGACAGGGGGTTCTCTGGAAACACCATATATTTT.

The gene calls are TRBV6-5 and TRBJ2-5; tentatively, D is TRBD1 (6 bases). Germline V gives CDR1 MNHEY, CDR2 SVGAGI. The CDR3 loop spans 13 amino acids. The V end was cut by 2 bases, the J end by 11 bases, with 15 bases between. The CDR3 region has the DNA TGTGCCAGCAGTTACGGGGGCCTCGGGGAGCAGTACTTC. Translated, it gives CASSYGGLGEQYF.